This is a list of T cell receptor beta chains from one sample in a study of shared clonotypes between healthy human individuals. The assay was immunoSEQ multiplex PCR, and TCRdb's table has in-frame clones only and misses some. Of some 2,500,000 clones detected, 80% to 95% appear once; the ten largest clones hold approximately 0.35%. The source material was naive CD4+ T cells from PBMCs. Receptors originate from a man younger than 35 in good health. Some clones in this sample may be carry-over from other donors' samples. The CDR3 runs from the conserved cysteine through the conserved F or W. D genes are given only for firm matches. Only part of the rows carry a size: once, few, many, or a class if the clone is expanded.

J	V	size	D	DNA	CDR3
TRBJ2-3	TRBV18	NA	NA	TGTGCCAGCTCACCATGGACGGAGCCCACAGATACGCAGTATTTT	CASSPWTEPTDTQYF
TRBJ2-1	TRBV9	NA	TRBD2	TGTGCCAGCAGCGTAGGGGGGACTAGGCTAAACAATGAGCAGTTCTTC	CASSVGGTRLNNEQFF
TRBJ2-5	TRBV9	NA	NA	TGTGCCAGCAGCAAAGGAACTAGGGGAGAGACCCAGTACTTC	CASSKGTRGETQYF
TRBJ1-1	TRBV10-3	NA	NA	TGTGCCATCAGTCCCCAGGGGTTCACTGAAGCTTTCTTT	CAISPQGFTEAFF
TRBJ2-2	TRBV5-1	NA	TRBD1	TGCGCCAGCAGCTTGGCCGGGACAGGGGTCGGGGAGCTGTTTTTT	CASSLAGTGVGELFF
TRBJ2-5	TRBV29-1	NA	NA	TGCAGCGTGGCGGGGCGACACCAAGAGACCCAGTACTTC	CSVAGRHQETQYF
TRBJ2-5	TRBV2	NA	NA	TGTGCCAGCAGTGAAGCAACAGGGAACCAAGAGACCCAGTACTTC	CASSEATGNQETQYF
TRBJ2-1	TRBV28	NA	TRBD2	TGTGCCAGCAGTTTATTTCTAGCGGGAAGGGGGGTCAATGAGCAGTTCTTC	CASSLFLAGRGVNEQFF
TRBJ2-7	TRBV7-2	NA	TRBD1	TGTGCCAGCAGCCAGCCCGGGACAGGGGCCTACGAGCAGTACTTC	CASSQPGTGAYEQYF
TRBJ2-3	TRBV28	NA	TRBD2	TGTGCCAGCAGTTTACCCGGACTAGCCCGCACAGATACGCAGTATTTT	CASSLPGLARTDTQYF
TRBJ1-1	TRBV4-2	NA	NA	TGTGCCAGCAGCCAAGATCCCGGACCGGAAGCTTTCTTT	CASSQDPGPEAFF
TRBJ1-2	TRBV5-6	NA	NA	TGTGCCAGCAGCCCACGGGGGGCAATCTATGGCTACACCTTC	CASSPRGAIYGYTF
TRBJ2-3	TRBV7-3	once	TRBD2	TGTGCCAGCAGCTTATTCACTAGCGGGACGGTAGATACGCAGTATTTT	CASSLFTSGTVDTQYF
TRBJ2-2	TRBV5-1	once	TRBD1	TGCGCCAGCAATCCCAGGACAGGGGGCGAGGGGGAGCTGTTTTTT	CASNPRTGGEGELFF
TRBJ2-7	TRBV18	NA	NA	TGTGCCAGCTCACCACCGCGGAGCGCTCCCTCCTACGAGCAGTACTTC	CASSPPRSAPSYEQYF
TRBJ2-7	TRBV5-1	NA	NA	TGCGCCAGCGGGAACGGGGACGGTCTCGAGCAGTACTTC	CASGNGDGLEQYF
TRBJ2-3	TRBV4-1	NA	NA	TGCGCCAGCAGCCAAAGGGGGACGGGGGCGGATACGCAGTATTTT	CASSQRGTGADTQYF